What follows is one T cell receptor (beta chain) and its context. Antigen: not known. Just one base apart from a much larger clone, this may be a read error. These data belong to a study of breast tumors, draining lymph nodes, adjacent tissues. Whole-study findings and limits: Data fit most tumor T cells coming from lymph node, expanding in tumor.

Axillary draining lymph nodes of breast cancer patients supplied the node samples. The CDR3 loop spans 17 amino acids. J gave up 9 bases and V 4 bases, and 17 bases lay outside the gene matches. Germline values: CDR1 SGDLS, CDR2 YYNGEE. One entry per CDR3 protein results from TCRdb running MiXCR on the multiplex PCR reads. The table includes about 200,000 distinct CDR3 sequences, approximately 31% detected once. This sequence originates from a female donor with breast cancer. Some clones in this sample may be carry-over from other donors' samples. Input material: axillary lymph node tissue. The chain carries TRBV9 and TRBJ2-1; 9 bases fit TRBD2. The DNA for the CDR3 is TGTGCCAGCAGCCCTCCCACAGCGGGAGGCCGGGTCCCTGAGCAGTTCTTC. This codes for CASSPPTAGGRVPEQFF.